These T cell receptor beta chains were read from a single sample in a study of beta chain features in type 1 diabetes. Sequencing was performed with immunoSEQ multiplex PCR; in TCRdb, only in-frame clones are kept and a portion is missing. The sample contains around 360,000 clones, approximately 12% of which appear only once. What was sequenced was naive CD4+ T cells from blood. These receptors all stem from a woman younger than 35 with type 1 diabetes. CDR3s include the opening cysteine and the closing phenylalanine or tryptophan. A D gene is named only where the DNA matches it firmly. Clone size is not always given. Where it is, it says once, few, many or a class for expanded clones.

J: TRBJ2-7
V: TRBV18
length: 14
D: TRBD2
size: few
DNA: TGTGCCAGCTCACCAGGGACTAGCGGCTACGAGCAGTACTTC
CDR3: CASSPGTSGYEQYF

J: TRBJ2-5
V: TRBV25-1
length: 11
D: .
size: few
DNA: TGTGCCAGCAACGGGGGAGAGACCCAGTACTTC
CDR3: CASNGGETQYF

J: TRBJ2-1
V: TRBV20-1
length: 11
D: .
size: .
DNA: TGCAGTGCTGCCCGCACTAGCGAGCAGTTCTTC
CDR3: CSAARTSEQFF

J: TRBJ1-5
V: TRBV7-2
length: 13
D: .
size: .
DNA: TGTGCCAGCAGCTTCGGCGGTAATCAGCCCCAGCATTTT
CDR3: CASSFGGNQPQHF

J: TRBJ2-7
V: TRBV7-2
length: 15
D: .
size: .
DNA: TGTGCCAGCAGCCAGGTGAAAGGCAGGGGCGACGAGCAGTACTTC
CDR3: CASSQVKGRGDEQYF

J: TRBJ1-2
V: TRBV5-1
length: 15
D: TRBD1
size: .
DNA: TGCGCCAGCAGCGCGGATGGGACAGGTAGCTATGGCTACACCTTC
CDR3: CASSADGTGSYGYTF

J: TRBJ2-5
V: TRBV10-3
length: 15
D: .
size: .
DNA: TGTGCCATCAGTGAGTCGAGACTAGGGATTGAGACCCAGTACTTC
CDR3: CAISESRLGIETQYF

J: TRBJ2-3
V: TRBV18
length: 17
D: TRBD2
size: few
DNA: TGTGCCAGCTCACCAATTGCTAGCGGGAGTTTCGGAGATACGCAGTATTTT
CDR3: CASSPIASGSFGDTQYF

J: TRBJ2-2
V: TRBV11-1
length: 16
D: TRBD2
size: .
DNA: TGTGCCAGCAGCTTTCGGTCTGCGGGAGGCACCGGGGAGCTGTTTTTT
CDR3: CASSFRSAGGTGELFF

J: TRBJ2-1
V: TRBV19
length: 14
D: .
size: few
DNA: TGTGCCAGTAGAGGCGGGGCCTCTTACAATGAGCAGTTCTTC
CDR3: CASRGGASYNEQFF

J: TRBJ1-4
V: TRBV12-5
length: 13
D: .
size: few
DNA: TGTGCTAGTGGTTCAATAGAGGGTGAAAAACTGTTTTTT
CDR3: CASGSIEGEKLFF

J: TRBJ2-3
V: TRBV6-5
length: 15
D: .
size: .
DNA: TGTGCCAGCAGTGGGACATCGGCAAGTTTTGGTACGCAGTATTTT
CDR3: CASSGTSASFGTQYF

J: TRBJ2-1
V: TRBV7-9
length: 15
D: .
size: few
DNA: TGTGCCAGCAGGTTAGGGAGCGGCTCCTACAATGAGCAGTTCTTC
CDR3: CASRLGSGSYNEQFF

J: TRBJ2-4
V: TRBV6-5
length: 13
D: .
size: .
DNA: TGTGCCAGCAGTTACGCCCGGGGAAACATTCAGTACTTC
CDR3: CASSYARGNIQYF

J: TRBJ2-1
V: TRBV5-1
length: 16
D: TRBD2
size: .
DNA: TGCGCCAGCAGCTTGGCTCCTAGCGGCTCCTACAATGAGCAGTTCTTC
CDR3: CASSLAPSGSYNEQFF

J: TRBJ1-5
V: TRBV18
length: 15
D: TRBD1
size: few
DNA: TGTGCCAGCTCACCCCACAGGGGACCCAATCAGCCCCAGCATTTT
CDR3: CASSPHRGPNQPQHF

J: TRBJ2-5
V: TRBV7-2
length: 17
D: TRBD1
size: .
DNA: TGTGCCAGCAGCTCCATGGGTTTCGGACAGGGGCTTCAGACCCAGTACTTC
CDR3: CASSSMGFGQGLQTQYF

J: TRBJ2-1
V: TRBV9
length: 13
D: TRBD1
size: .
DNA: TGTGCCAGCAGCCTTGGGACAGCCAATGAGCAGTTCTTC
CDR3: CASSLGTANEQFF

J: TRBJ1-1
V: TRBV18
length: 12
D: .
size: .
DNA: TGTGCCAGCTCACCCGACACCTCTGAAGCTTTCTTT
CDR3: CASSPDTSEAFF

J: TRBJ2-5
V: TRBV6-1
length: 13
D: .
size: .
DNA: TGTGCCAGCAGTGAAGCCTATCGGGAGACCCAGTACTTC
CDR3: CASSEAYRETQYF

J: TRBJ1-1
V: TRBV29-1
length: 13
D: TRBD1
size: .
DNA: TGCAGCGTTACGGGACAGGGGCGGACTGAAGCTTTCTTT
CDR3: CSVTGQGRTEAFF

J: TRBJ2-6
V: TRBV6-5
length: 15
D: .
size: .
DNA: TGTGCCAGCAGCCTTCAGATTTCTGGGGCCAACGTCCTGACTTTC
CDR3: CASSLQISGANVLTF

J: TRBJ2-7
V: TRBV18
length: 14
D: .
size: few
DNA: TGTGCCAGCTCACCACCCGCTAGCCCCTACGAGCAGTACTTC
CDR3: CASSPPASPYEQYF

J: TRBJ2-1
V: TRBV29-1
length: 15
D: .
size: .
DNA: TGCAGCGTTACGCTGGGGCAGGGAAGATACAATGAGCAGTTCTTC
CDR3: CSVTLGQGRYNEQFF

J: TRBJ2-6
V: TRBV18
length: 13
D: .
size: .
DNA: TGTGCCAGTGTGGCCTCTGGGGCCAACGTCCTGACTTTC
CDR3: CASVASGANVLTF

J: TRBJ1-1
V: TRBV30
length: 10
D: .
size: .
DNA: TGTGCCTGGAGTGCCGCTAGAGCTTTCTTT
CDR3: CAWSAARAFF

J: TRBJ2-7
V: TRBV6-5
length: 14
D: TRBD1
size: few
DNA: TGTGCCAGCACAAGAGGACAGGACCCCTACGAGCAGTACTTC
CDR3: CASTRGQDPYEQYF

J: TRBJ2-6
V: TRBV19
length: 13
D: .
size: .
DNA: TGTGCCAGTACCGGTTCTGGGGCCAACGTCCTGACTTTC
CDR3: CASTGSGANVLTF